This passage covers 8 T cell receptor beta chains from one sample sequenced in a study of Graves' ophthalmopathy and Graves' hyperthyroidism. The authors amplified TCR beta CDR3 regions from RNA transcripts. HTBI primers served in a first-round RT-PCR, which a second-round multiplex PCR followed. Via MiXCR, TCRdb re-called the multiplex PCR reads, giving one row per CDR3 protein. The sample consists of 1 million to 1.3 million distinct CDR3 sequences, roughly two fifths of them appearing once. Sequencing was done on a sample of peripheral blood or thyroid tissue (not recorded which). These receptors all come from an adult man with Graves' hyperthyroidism.

This clonotype was recorded at least ten times. V is TRBV19 and J is TRBJ1-6; tentative D call: TRBD1 (5 bases). The germline V gene encodes CDR1 LNHDA and CDR2 SQIVND (reference sequence). Trimming left V 1 base short and J 7 bases short, with 8 bases between. The CDR3 is made up of 14 amino acids. CDR3 bases: TGTGCCAGTAGTATAGTCGACAGAAATTCACCCCTCCACTTT. As protein: CASSIVDRNSPLHF.

This clonotype showed up many times. The chain is built from TRBV6-5 and TRBJ1-2; no definite D call. CDR3 size: 15 residues. Germline assignment: CDR1 MNHEY and CDR2 SVGAGI. V gave up 4 bases and J gave up 7 bases, with 19 bases separating them. The CDR3 DNA is TGTGCCAGCAGTTCGTTAGGACCCTGGCAATCTGGCTACACCTTC. It specifies CASSSLGPWQSGYTF.

This clonotype was counted many times. The chain recombines TRBV5-5 with TRBJ2-5; unclear D gene. V shed 0 bases and J shed 5 bases, with 14 bases lying between them. Germline V gene data show CDR1 as SGHKS and CDR2 as YYEKEE (reference sequence). The CDR3 covers 15 residues. CDR3: CASSLGLGAGETQYF. The CDR3 DNA sequence: TGTGCCAGCAGCTTGGGATTGGGCGCTGGGGAGACCCAGTACTTC.

This clonotype has ten or more counts. V and J are TRBV7-3 and TRBJ2-2; D might be TRBD1 or TRBD2, each matching 5 bases. V shed 7 bases and J shed 5 bases, with 11 bases lying between them. CDR1 is SGHTA, CDR2 FQGTGA, per germline. The CDR3 covers 13 residues. CDR3 residues: CASTTGRTGELFF. CDR3 nucleotides: TGTGCCAGCACCACGGGGCGGACCGGGGAGCTGTTTTTT.

This clonotype was picked up one time. The J gene is TRBJ2-7, the V gene TRBV7-3; 8 nucleotides agree with TRBD1. Germline-derived CDR1 and CDR2 are SGHTA and FQGTGA. CDR3 size: 15 residues. The V segment lost 2 bases and the J segment 0 bases; nucleotides outside the gene matches: 3. CDR3 amino acids: CASSLDQGASYEQYF. CDR3 nucleotide sequence: TGTGCCAGCAGCTTAGATCAGGGGGCCTCCTACGAGCAGTACTTC.

This clonotype showed up just once. This may arise from a read error, as a much more abundant clone is one base away. V usage is TRBV7-9 and J usage is TRBJ1-2; D is possibly TRBD1 (5 bases). Germline assignment: CDR1 SEHNR and CDR2 FQNEAQ (reference sequence). This CDR3 has 15 amino acids. The CDR3 loop is CASRLVLGVSYGYTF. The CDR3 DNA reads TGTGCCAGCAGGTTAGTTTTGGGGGTTAGCTATGGCTACACCTTC. Together with reference TRBV7-9 and TRBJ1-2, the CDR3 gives the full variable domain: DTGVSQNPRHKITKRGQNVTFRCDPISEHNRLYWYRQTLGQGPEFLTYFQNEAQLEKSRLLSDRFSAERPKGSFSTLEIQRTEQGDSAMYLCASRLVLGVSYGYTFGSGTRLTVV.

This clonotype was detected many times. This chain connects TRBV15 to TRBJ1-3; perhaps TRBD1 as D (5 bases). Trimming took 2 bases from V and 2 from J, leaving 13 bases between them. This CDR3 is built from 16 residues. The germline gives CDR1 LNHNV, CDR2 YYDKDF (reference sequence). For the CDR3, the DNA is TGTGCCACCAGCAGACTGTCCCCGGGGGCTGGAAACACCATATATTTT. This gives the protein CATSRLSPGAGNTIYF.

The genes are TRBV15 and TRBJ2-5, with TRBD1 matching 8 bases. The CDR3 consists of 14 residues. Trimming took 4 bases from V and 5 from J; bases not matched to a gene: 6. In germline, CDR1 is LNHNV, CDR2 YYDKDF (reference sequence). CDR3 bases: TGTGCCACCAGCAACTACAGGGGGGCGGAGACCCAGTACTTC. It translates to CATSNYRGAETQYF.